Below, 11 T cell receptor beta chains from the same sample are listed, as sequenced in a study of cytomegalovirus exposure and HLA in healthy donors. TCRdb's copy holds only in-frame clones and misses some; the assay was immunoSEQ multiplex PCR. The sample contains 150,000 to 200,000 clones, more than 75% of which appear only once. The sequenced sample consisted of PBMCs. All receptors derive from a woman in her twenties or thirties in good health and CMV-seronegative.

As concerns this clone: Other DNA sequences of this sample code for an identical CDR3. CDR3 protein: CASSVGGFDSPLHF. CDR3 in DNA: TGTGCCAGCAGCGTCGGGGGGTTTGATTCACCCCTCCACTTT. V and J are TRBV9 and TRBJ1-6; TRBD1 might be the D (5 bases). The V gene's germline CDR1 is SGDLS and CDR2 YYNGEE. The CDR3 is 14 amino acids. V gave up 2 bases and J gave up 8 bases, with 11 bases separating them.

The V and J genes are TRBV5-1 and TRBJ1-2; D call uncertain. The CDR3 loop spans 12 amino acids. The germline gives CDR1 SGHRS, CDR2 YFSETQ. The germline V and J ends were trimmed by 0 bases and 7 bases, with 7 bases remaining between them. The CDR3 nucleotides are TGCGCCAGCAGCTTGGATTTGAGTGGCTACACCTTC. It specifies CASSLDLSGYTF. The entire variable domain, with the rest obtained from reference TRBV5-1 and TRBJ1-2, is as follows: KAGVTQTPRYLIKTRGQQVTLSCSPISGHRSVSWYQQTPGQGLQFLFEYFSETQRNKGNFPGRFSGRQFSNSRSEMNVSTLELGDSALYLCASSLDLSGYTFGSGTRLTVV.

The CDR3 DNA sequence: TGTGCCAGCAGCTCCCGGACAGGGCGCACTGAAGCTTTCTTT. Its protein is CASSSRTGRTEAFF. The chain is built from TRBV14 and TRBJ1-1; 8 bases are shared with TRBD1. Germline values: CDR1 SGHDN, CDR2 FVKESK. The CDR3 is 14 amino acids. V trimming: 5 bases; J trimming: 4 bases; junction bases outside the gene matches: 6.

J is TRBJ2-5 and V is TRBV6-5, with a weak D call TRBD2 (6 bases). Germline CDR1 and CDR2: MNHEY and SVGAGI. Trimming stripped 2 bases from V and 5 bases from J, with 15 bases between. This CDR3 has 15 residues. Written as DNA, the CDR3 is TGTGCCAGCAGTTACGATGTGTGGAGCGGGGAGACCCAGTACTTC. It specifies CASSYDVWSGETQYF.

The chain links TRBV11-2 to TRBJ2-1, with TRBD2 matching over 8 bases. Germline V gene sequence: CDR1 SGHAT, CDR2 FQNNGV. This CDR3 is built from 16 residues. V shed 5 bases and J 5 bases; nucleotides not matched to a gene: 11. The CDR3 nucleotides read TGTGCCAGCAGCCCAAGGACTAGCACCTTAAACAATGAGCAGTTCTTC. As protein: CASSPRTSTLNNEQFF.

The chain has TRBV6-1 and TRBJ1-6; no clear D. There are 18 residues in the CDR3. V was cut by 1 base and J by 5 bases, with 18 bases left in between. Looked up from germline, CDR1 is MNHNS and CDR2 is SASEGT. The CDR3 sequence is CASSEVDWKGGNNSPLHF. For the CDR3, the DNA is TGTGCCAGCAGTGAAGTGGACTGGAAAGGAGGCAATAATTCACCCCTCCACTTT.

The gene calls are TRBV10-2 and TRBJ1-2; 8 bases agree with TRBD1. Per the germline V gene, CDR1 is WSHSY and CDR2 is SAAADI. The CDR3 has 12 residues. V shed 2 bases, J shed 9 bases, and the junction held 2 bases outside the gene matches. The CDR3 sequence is CASSEDRGSYTF. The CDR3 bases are TGCGCCAGCAGTGAGGACAGGGGAAGCTACACCTTC.

CDR3 coding DNA: TGTGCCAGCAGCCAATCTCAGGGGGCGGGCTATGGCTACACCTTC. Its protein product is CASSQSQGAGYGYTF. The rearrangement uses TRBV4-2 and TRBJ1-2; TRBD1 agrees at 8 bases. CDR1 and CDR2 from the germline V gene are LGHNA and YNFKEQ. This CDR3 spans 15 amino acids. The ends lost 2 bases at V and 4 bases at J; junction bases unmatched: 6.

The CDR3 loop is CASSYSTGDLGEQYF. The DNA of the CDR3 is TGTGCCAGCAGTTACTCGACAGGGGACCTGGGGGAGCAGTACTTC. The chain links TRBV6-5 to TRBJ2-7; 8 bases are shared with TRBD1. The ends lost 0 bases at V and 7 bases at J; junction bases unmatched: 8. Germline CDR1 MNHEY, CDR2 SVGAGI. The CDR3 runs 15 residues.

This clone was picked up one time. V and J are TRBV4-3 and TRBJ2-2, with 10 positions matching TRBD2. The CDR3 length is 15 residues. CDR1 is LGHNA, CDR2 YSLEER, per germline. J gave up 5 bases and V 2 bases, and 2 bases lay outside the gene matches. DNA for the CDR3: TGCGCCAGCAGCCAACTAGCGGGAGTAACCGGGGAGCTGTTTTTT. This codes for CASSQLAGVTGELFF.

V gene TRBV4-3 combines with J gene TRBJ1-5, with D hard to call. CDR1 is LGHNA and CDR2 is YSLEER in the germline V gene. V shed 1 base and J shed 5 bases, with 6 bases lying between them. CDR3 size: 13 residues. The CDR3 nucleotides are TGCGCCAGCAGCCAAGGGGGAGATCAGCCCCAGCATTTT. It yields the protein CASSQGGDQPQHF.